The clone carrying this TCR beta chain was counted ten times or more. The antigen is undetermined. Lactation, pregnancy, other autoimmune disease or uncontrolled infection led to exclusion of patients. The CDR3 extends over 15 amino acids. CDR1 is SGDLS, CDR2 YYNGEE, per germline. Between the trimmed V and J ends, which lost 0 bases and 3 bases, there was a span of 10 bases. This specimen comes from a study of T cells in Graves' hyperthyroidism and ophthalmopathy. Broader study findings: Researchers found most expanded thyroid clonotypes above 0.001 in blood as well. A 13 V-J model separated ophthalmopathy from stable hyperthyroidism. The model foresaw ophthalmopathy a median roughly 6.3 months prior to onset.

RNA transcripts yielded amplified TCR beta CDR3 regions. HTBI primers were used for first-round RT-PCR of the TCR CDR3. TCRdb re-analysed the multiplex PCR reads in MiXCR, keeping a single row per CDR3 protein. This table has more than 500,000 distinct CDR3 sequences, 15% to 20% appearing once. The source of this sequence is a woman aged 25 to 39 with Graves' ophthalmopathy. Sequencing was performed on blood. The chain links TRBV9 to TRBJ2-1; D perhaps matches TRBD1 (5 bases). The CDR3 loop reads CASSVVTVYYNEQFF. The DNA for the CDR3 is TGTGCCAGCAGCGTAGTGACAGTCTACTACAATGAGCAGTTCTTC.